The clone carrying this TCR beta chain was detected only once. Seattle's enrolled individuals joined amid active infection and were then monitored longitudinally. Original handling: Estimation of nucleated cell counts was performed using reference gene primer amplification. The protocol was immunoSEQ multiplex PCR, while the TCRdb copy is restricted to in-frame clones and leaves out a portion. V and J calls and clone size are given by that table; D and trimming were obtained from the DNA. The table shows 200,000 to 250,000 clones, with 80% to 95% occurring only once. The data were taken from a study of blood T cell repertoires in COVID-19. Across the study: Acute-phase and convalescent COVID-19 samples originated in the United States, Italy and Spain. T cells, B-cell-depleted T cells, or PBMCs provided the cDNA or gDNA that served as material.

Trimming left V 0 bases short and J 0 bases short, with 8 bases between. Germline V gives CDR1 MNHEY, CDR2 SMNVEV (reference sequence). This CDR3 is built from 15 residues. This receptor was identified in a man between 60 and 75 years old with COVID-19, enrolled during active disease. The chain employs TRBV27 and TRBJ1-2; no clear D gene. Sequenced input: peripheral blood. CDR3 residues: CASSLSGGTNYGYTF. The CDR3 DNA reads as TGTGCCAGCAGTTTATCGGGAGGGACTAACTATGGCTACACCTTC.